These 8 T cell receptor beta chains were all obtained from the same sample, sequenced in a study of OX40 agonist ivuxolimab in advanced cancers. Here immunoSEQ multiplex PCR was the method, and the copy in TCRdb shows in-frame clones only, minus some. Altogether roughly 56,000 clones are present, about 88% being singletons, with the ten largest covering around 4.7%. Sequences were derived from CD4+ or CD8+ T cells sorted from blood, sampled in a trial of the OX40 agonist ivuxolimab. The receptors derive from an adult with an advanced solid tumor such as melanoma, head and neck, liver or kidney cancer.

The chain joins TRBV6-6 to TRBJ1-4; D is perhaps TRBD1 (6 bases). V shed 6 bases and J shed 6 bases, with 14 bases lying between them. The CDR3 spans 14 residues. Germline-derived CDR1 and CDR2 are MNHNY and SVGAGI (reference sequence). DNA for the CDR3: TGTGCCAGCAGGCAACGGGGGGCTTATGAAAAACTGTTTTTT. Translated, it gives CASRQRGAYEKLFF.

The chain joins TRBV13 to TRBJ2-2; D may correspond to TRBD1 or TRBD2 (5 bases each). The ends were cut back, 6 bases at V and 5 bases at J, with 13 bases in the middle. The CDR3 covers 14 residues. Germline loops: CDR1 PRHDT, CDR2 FYEKMQ (reference sequence). This CDR3 reads CASRADSGTGELFF. The CDR3 DNA follows: TGTGCCAGCAGGGCTGACAGCGGAACCGGGGAGCTGTTTTTT.

The rearrangement links TRBV4-3 to TRBJ2-7; 10 bases fit TRBD2. V trimming: 0 bases; J trimming: 2 bases; junction bases outside the gene matches: 7. The CDR3 spans 17 residues. Looked up from germline, CDR1 is LGHNA and CDR2 is YSLEER. The CDR3 bases are TGCGCCAGCAGCCAAGATTCCGGACTAGCGGCCACCTACGAGCAGTACTTC. This sequence encodes CASSQDSGLAATYEQYF.

The rearrangement joins TRBV19 to TRBJ1-5, with D unclear. Germline loops: CDR1 LNHDA, CDR2 SQIVND (reference sequence). Trimming left V 4 bases short and J 7 bases short, with 14 bases between. The CDR3 length is 14 residues. The CDR3 sequence is CASSTGPGRQPQHF. The DNA of the CDR3 is TGTGCCAGTAGTACCGGACCCGGACGGCAGCCCCAGCATTTT.

J is TRBJ2-7 and V is TRBV4-2; TRBD1 matches 7 bases. Germline trimming cut 0 bases from V and 4 bases from J; bases unmatched to any gene: 9. This CDR3 comprises 16 residues. The V gene's germline CDR1 is LGHNA and CDR2 YNFKEQ. CDR3 in amino acids: CASSQEEETGYYEQYF. In nucleotides, the CDR3 is TGTGCCAGCAGCCAAGAGGAGGAGACAGGGTATTACGAGCAGTACTTC.

The rearrangement joins TRBV4-2 to TRBJ2-5, with 7 bases matching TRBD2. The CDR3 consists of 14 residues. Trimming removed 3 bases from V and 1 base from J; junction bases left unmatched: 2. CDR1 LGHNA and CDR2 YNFKEQ come from the germline V gene. This CDR3 reads CASSQGGIQETQYF. The CDR3 nucleotides are TGTGCCAGCAGCCAGGGGGGGATCCAAGAGACCCAGTACTTC.

Notes on this clone: The CDR3 does not end in the conserved phenylalanine or tryptophan, so this is likely a read error. The DNA is left out, because the CDR3 cannot be placed on it with certainty; the CDR3 is given as TCRdb lists it. The genes are TRBV7-6 and TRBJ2-3; TRBD2, the table's D call, was not compared with the DNA. Inclusive of both ends, the CDR3 amounts to 14 amino acids. Germline V gene data show CDR1 as SGHVS and CDR2 as FNYEAQ. The chain's CDR3 is CASSQRTSGRIKSL.

This clone came up a few times. The gene calls are TRBV11-2 and TRBJ1-3; 10 nucleotides match TRBD1. There are 18 residues in the CDR3. With 5 bases clipped from V and 0 bases from J, the junction kept 10 bases outside the gene matches. Germline V CDR1 and CDR2: SGHAT, FQNNGV. The CDR3, as DNA: TGTGCCAGCAGCAAAGGAGGGACAGGGGAAAGCTCTGGAAACACCATATATTTT. Translating it yields CASSKGGTGESSGNTIYF.